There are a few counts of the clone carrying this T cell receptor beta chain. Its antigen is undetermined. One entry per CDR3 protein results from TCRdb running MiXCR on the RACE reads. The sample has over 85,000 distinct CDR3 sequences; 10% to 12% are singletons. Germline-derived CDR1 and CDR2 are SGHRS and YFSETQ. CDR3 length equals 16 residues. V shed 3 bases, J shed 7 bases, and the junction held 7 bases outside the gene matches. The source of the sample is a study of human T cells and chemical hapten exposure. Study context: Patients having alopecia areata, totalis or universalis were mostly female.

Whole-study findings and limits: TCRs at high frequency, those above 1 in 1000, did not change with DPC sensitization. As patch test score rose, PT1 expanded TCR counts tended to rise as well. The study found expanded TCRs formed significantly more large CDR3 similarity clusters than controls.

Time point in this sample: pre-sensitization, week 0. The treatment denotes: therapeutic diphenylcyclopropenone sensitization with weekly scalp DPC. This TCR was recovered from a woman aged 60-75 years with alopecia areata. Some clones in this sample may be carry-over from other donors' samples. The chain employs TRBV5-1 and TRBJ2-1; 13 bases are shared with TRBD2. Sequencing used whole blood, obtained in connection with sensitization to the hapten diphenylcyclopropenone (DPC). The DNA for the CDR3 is TGCGCCAGCAGCTCGCAACTAGCGGGGGGGTATAATGAGCAGTTCTTC. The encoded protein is CASSSQLAGGYNEQFF.